This TCR beta chain was sequenced during a study of T cells after posttransplantation cyclophosphamide. Notes on the study in general: Later post-transplant blood repertoires were often dominated by donor CD8+ memory clones.

The table came from immunoSEQ multiplex PCR; TCRdb's copy has only in-frame clones and leaves some out. The sample consists of about 11,000 clones, about 95% of them appearing once. For this clone: The antigen is unknown.

The V and J ends lost 0 bases and 0 bases respectively, with 12 bases between them. Germline CDR1 SGHDT, CDR2 YYEEEE. The CDR3 is 16 residues long. Material for sequencing was naive CD8+ T cells sorted from PBMCs. The TCR sequence derives from a man aged 25 to 40 in good health and a related stem cell transplant donor. The chain has TRBV5-6 and TRBJ1-1; unclear D gene. CDR3: CASSLGAGIMNTEAFF. The DNA of the CDR3 is TGTGCCAGCAGCTTGGGGGCAGGTATAATGAACACTGAAGCTTTCTTT.